This T cell receptor beta chain was captured in a study of T cells in Graves' hyperthyroidism and ophthalmopathy. Notes on the study in general: Peripheral blood also featured most of the thyroid clonotypes expanded above 0.001. Model-based prediction identified ophthalmopathy a median about 7 months prior to its onset.

Trimming removed 4 bases from V and 4 bases from J, with 13 bases in between. Per the germline V gene, CDR1 is MDHEN and CDR2 is SYDVKM. The CDR3 is 15 amino acids. This clonotype was seen a single time. What it binds is unknown. Likely a read error: the CDR3 ends without its conserved phenylalanine or tryptophan. The investigators amplified TCR beta CDR3 regions from RNA transcripts. The study used the HTBI primer set for a first-round RT-PCR of the TCR CDR3. TCRdb redid the calling of the multiplex PCR reads with MiXCR, one entry per CDR3 protein. In the table there are approximately 410,000 distinct CDR3 sequences, roughly an eighth of which are singletons. Diagnosis of hyperthyroidism was new in patients aged 18 to 65, and its duration was under 2 months.

This TCR was sampled from a woman between 18 and 29 years old with Graves' hyperthyroidism. The sequenced sample consisted of blood. V is TRBV28 and J is TRBJ1-4; the D gene is possibly TRBD1 (5 bases). CDR3 loop: CASSSGQGGNEKLFS. The CDR3 nucleotides are TGTGCCAGCAGTTCAGGACAAGGAGGTAATGAAAAACTGTTTTCT.